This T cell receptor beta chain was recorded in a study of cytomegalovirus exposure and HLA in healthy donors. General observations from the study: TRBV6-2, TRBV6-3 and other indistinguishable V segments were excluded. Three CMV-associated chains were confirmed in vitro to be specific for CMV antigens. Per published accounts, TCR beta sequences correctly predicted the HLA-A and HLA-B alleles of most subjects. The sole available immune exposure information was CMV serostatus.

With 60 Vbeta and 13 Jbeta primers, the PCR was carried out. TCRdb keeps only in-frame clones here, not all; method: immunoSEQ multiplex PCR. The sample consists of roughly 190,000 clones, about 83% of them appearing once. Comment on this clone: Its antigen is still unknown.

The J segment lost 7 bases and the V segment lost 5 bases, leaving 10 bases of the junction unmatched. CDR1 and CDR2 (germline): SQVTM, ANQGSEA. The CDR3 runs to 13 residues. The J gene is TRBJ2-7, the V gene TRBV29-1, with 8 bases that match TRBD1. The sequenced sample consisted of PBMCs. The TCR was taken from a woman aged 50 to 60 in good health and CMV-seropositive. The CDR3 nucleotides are TGCAGCGTTCGCCAGGGGGCGCCCGGGGAGCAGTACTTC. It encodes CSVRQGAPGEQYF.